This T cell receptor (beta chain) was identified during a study of blood T cell repertoires in COVID-19. The germline V and J ends were trimmed by 7 bases and 5 bases, with 14 bases remaining between them. CDR1 and CDR2 from the germline V gene are MDHEN and SYDVKM. The CDR3 is 14 amino acids. Method: immunoSEQ multiplex PCR; TCRdb's copy keeps in-frame clones and lacks some. The sample carries around 130,000 clones, approximately 90% recorded once. This clone was counted between two and nine times. The receptor's source is a man over 45 with active or convalescent COVID-19. What was sequenced was peripheral blood. The gene calls are TRBV28 and TRBJ2-2; D is perhaps TRBD2 (6 bases). The CDR3: CASTLSGVTGELFF. DNA for the CDR3: TGTGCCAGCACCCTGTCGGGGGTTACCGGGGAGCTGTTTTTT.